The 26 T cell receptor beta chains listed next were all sequenced from one sample in a study of molecular identifiers for immune sequencing clone quantification (dated by TCRdb to 2017 to 2018). The library was generated by PCR. The listed sequencing device is NextSeq 500. In TCRdb, the public reads were trimmed at Q25 with fastp and aligned with MiXCR, with productive beta chains retained. Under each unique CDR3 protein, matching rows form one entry showing the most common genes and DNA. For this sample there are around 480,000 distinct CDR3 sequences; roughly 25% appear just once. Under 0.85% of the sample rests with the top ten. The sequenced sample consisted of naive CD8+ T cells from blood, with Jurkat cell RNA spiked in. Per the publication, the cell subset or site label means: FACS-sorted CD8+CD4-CCR7+CD45RA+ naive T cells. The receptor set was obtained from a human donor in good health. Some libraries in this study had Jurkat cell RNA spiked in.

This clonotype appeared many times. The chain has TRBV12-3 or TRBV12-4 and TRBJ1-5; 9 nucleotides align to TRBD1. Trimming took 5 bases from V and 6 from J; bases not matched to a gene: 5. This CDR3 is built from 14 residues. The DNA of the CDR3 is TGTGCCAGCAGTAAAACAGGGGGCGGTCAGCCCCAGCATTTT. Its protein product is CASSKTGGGQPQHF.

This clonotype was observed a few times. The V and J genes are TRBV11-2 and TRBJ2-7; tentatively, D is TRBD2 (6 bases). Trimming removed 4 bases at V and 0 bases at J, with 19 bases between. The CDR3 consists of 17 residues. The germline CDR1 and CDR2 sequences are SGHAT and FQNNGV. The CDR3 DNA sequence: TGTGCCAGCAGCTCCTACAACTGGATAGCGGCCTCCTACGAGCAGTACTTC. Translated, it gives CASSSYNWIAASYEQYF.

This clonotype showed up many times. This chain uses TRBV5-5 with TRBJ2-3, with D perhaps TRBD2 (6 bases). In germline, CDR1 is SGHKS, CDR2 YYEKEE (reference sequence). The CDR3 is 14 amino acids. Trimming stripped 3 bases from V and 6 bases from J, with 14 bases between. CDR3 in amino acids: CASSSSGGADTQYF. The CDR3 DNA sequence: TGTGCCAGCAGCTCCAGCGGAGGGGCTGATACGCAGTATTTT. Using reference TRBV5-5 and TRBJ2-3 for the parts outside the CDR3, the full variable domain is DAGVTQSPTHLIKTRGQQVTLRCSPISGHKSVSWYQQVLGQGPQFIFQYYEKEERGRGNFPDRFSARQFPNYSSELNVNALLLGDSALYLCASSSSGGADTQYFGPGTRLTVL.

The V call is TRBV27, the J call TRBJ2-1, with 8 bases fitting TRBD2. The CDR3 spans 16 residues. Unmatched junction bases numbered 10, after V lost 5 bases and J lost 4 bases. Germline CDR1 and CDR2: MNHEY and SMNVEV (reference sequence). DNA of the CDR3: TGTGCCAGCAGTCCCCTTACGGGGGGGCCGTACAATGAGCAGTTCTTC. This sequence encodes CASSPLTGGPYNEQFF.

This chain joins TRBV13 and TRBJ2-2, with a weak D call TRBD2 (6 bases). CDR3 length: 18 amino acids. Between the trimmed V and J ends, which lost 4 bases and 2 bases, there was a span of 20 bases. Per the germline V gene, CDR1 is PRHDT and CDR2 is FYEKMQ (reference sequence). The CDR3 spells CASSSDSGRFSNTGELFF. The CDR3 region has the DNA TGTGCCAGCAGCTCAGATAGCGGTAGATTTTCTAACACCGGGGAGCTGTTTTTT.

Points on this clonotype: At one boundary the junction diverges from the germline segment, which might be a read error. The chain is built from TRBV5-3 and TRBJ1-4; 9 bases line up with TRBD1. TRBV5-3 is annotated as an ORF whose role is uncertain. This CDR3 is 15 amino acids long. The CDR3 DNA reads as TGTGCCAGCAGCTTGTCTGGGACAGGGTATGAAAAACTGTTTTTT. This codes for CASSLSGTGYEKLFF.

The sample holds a few counts of this clonotype. The V and J genes are TRBV6-1 and TRBJ2-1; 8 positions agree with TRBD2. V lost 3 bases to trimming and J lost 15 bases; unmatched junction nucleotides: 7. The CDR3 consists of 12 residues. The germline V gene has CDR1 MNHNS and CDR2 SASEGT. CDR3 region: CASSDASGSPFF. DNA for the CDR3: TGTGCCAGCAGTGATGCCAGCGGGAGCCCGTTCTTC.

The chain combines TRBV13 with TRBJ1-6; D gene uncertain. The CDR3 contains 15 residues. CDR1 PRHDT and CDR2 FYEKMQ come from the germline V gene (reference sequence). Trimming took 1 base from V and 5 from J, leaving 9 bases between them. CDR3 region: CASSLDRRDNSPLHF. The CDR3 DNA is TGTGCCAGCAGCTTAGACAGAAGGGATAATTCACCCCTCCACTTT.

The CDR3 DNA follows: TGTGCCAGTAGCTACCAACCCGAAGGGGATACGCAGTATTTT. It specifies CASSYQPEGDTQYF. The chain recombines TRBV19 with TRBJ2-3; no firm D call. Germline V lookup: CDR1 LNHDA, CDR2 SQIVND (reference sequence). The V gene lost 6 bases and the J gene lost 6 bases, with 16 bases spanning the gap. This CDR3 region has 14 residues.

The V and J genes are TRBV20-1 and TRBJ2-1; no reliable D call. The CDR3 spans 14 residues. The V end lost 0 bases, the J end lost 1 base, and 7 bases lay between the germline ends. The germline V gene encodes CDR1 DFQATT and CDR2 SNEGSKA (reference sequence). This CDR3 reads CSARDSNSYNEQFF. CDR3 bases: TGCAGTGCTAGAGATAGCAATTCCTACAATGAGCAGTTCTTC.

A word on this clonotype: One junction end disagrees with the germline gene, perhaps due to a read error. The V gene is TRBV13, the J gene TRBJ2-5; D possibly corresponds to TRBD1 (6 bases). The V gene's germline CDR1 is PRHDT and CDR2 FYEKMQ (reference sequence). The CDR3 spans 14 residues. DNA of the CDR3: TGTGCCAGCAGCTACCGACAGGACGAAGAGACCCAGAACTTC. Encoded protein: CASSYRQDEETQNF.

This chain links TRBV12-3 or TRBV12-4 with TRBJ2-7; 8 positions agree with TRBD2. V shed 1 base, J shed 2 bases, and the junction held 4 bases outside the gene matches. CDR3 size: 15 residues. Written as DNA, the CDR3 is TGTGCCAGCAGTTTAGAGGGGACTAGGACCTACGAGCAGTACTTC. This encodes CASSLEGTRTYEQYF.

This chain joins TRBV6-6 and TRBJ2-5; D may match TRBD1 or TRBD2 (5 bases each). CDR3 length: 13 residues. Per the germline V gene, CDR1 is MNHNY and CDR2 is SVGAGI (reference sequence). Between the trimmed V and J ends, which lost 7 bases and 5 bases, there was a span of 14 bases. Here the CDR3 DNA reads TGTGCCAGCACCTGGACCTGGGGGGAGACCCAGTACTTC. This codes for CASTWTWGETQYF.

Remarks on this clonotype: This could be a read error, since a much larger clone is one nucleotide away. The chain has TRBV5-4 and TRBJ1-1; D not resolved. The CDR3 is 13 amino acids. CDR1 and CDR2 (germline): SGHNT, YYREEE (reference sequence). Trimming removed 3 bases at V and 0 bases at J, with 6 bases between. CDR3 region: CASSWQLNTEAFF. The CDR3 DNA follows: TGTGCCAGCAGCTGGCAGTTGAACACTGAAGCTTTCTTT.

As to this clonotype: This may be a read error: a much more frequent sequence differs by one nucleotide. A read error is likely, as this CDR3 ends without the conserved phenylalanine or tryptophan. This chain uses TRBV28 with TRBJ1-1; D perhaps matches TRBD1 (6 bases). Trimming left V 5 bases short and J 8 bases short, with 12 bases between. The CDR3 is 12 residues long. CDR1 is MDHEN and CDR2 is SYDVKM in the germline V gene. CDR3 protein: CASSGGPPEAFS. CDR3 nucleotide sequence: TGTGCCAGCAGTGGGGGGCCCCCCGAAGCTTTCTCT.

This clonotype appeared many times. The genes are TRBV12-3 or TRBV12-4 and TRBJ1-2, with D perhaps TRBD1 (5 bases). Trimming took off 2 bases at V and 7 bases at J, with 11 bases between the two ends. CDR3 length: 13 amino acids. The CDR3 sequence: CASSLTGGPGYTF. CDR3 nucleotide sequence: TGTGCCAGCAGTTTAACAGGCGGGCCTGGCTACACCTTC.

This clonotype has a count of ten or more. The V gene is TRBV5-6, the J gene TRBJ2-7; weak D call: TRBD2 (5 bases). CDR1 is SGHDT and CDR2 is YYEEEE in the germline V gene. CDR3 length equals 14 residues. V was trimmed by 0 bases and J by 5 bases, leaving 12 bases between them. CDR3: CASSLGRRANEQYF. CDR3 DNA: TGTGCCAGCAGCTTGGGGCGGCGGGCCAACGAGCAGTACTTC.

A remark on this clonotype: A read error may explain this, as a much larger clone is one base away. The chain combines TRBV7-9 with TRBJ2-3; 7 positions match TRBD2. The CDR3 contains 14 residues. Per germline, CDR1 SEHNR and CDR2 FQNEAQ (reference sequence). The V and J ends lost 8 bases and 5 bases, in that order; junction bases with no gene match: 10. This chain's CDR3 is CASAIGGRVDTQYF. In DNA form, the CDR3 reads TGTGCCAGCGCCATAGGCGGGAGAGTAGATACGCAGTATTTT.

The table lists this clonotype with a few counts. The CDR3 DNA follows: TGTGCCAGCAGCTTAGATCTAGTCGAAGAGACCCAGTACTTC. Protein product: CASSLDLVEETQYF. This chain uses TRBV11-2 with TRBJ2-5; D gene uncertain. V shed 0 bases and J shed 3 bases, with 8 bases lying between them. CDR3 length: 14 residues. Germline CDR1 SGHAT, CDR2 FQNNGV.

The rearrangement links TRBV5-1 to TRBJ1-5; D is unclear. Trimming removed 2 bases at V and 9 bases at J, with 12 bases between. Germline loops: CDR1 SGHRS, CDR2 YFSETQ. CDR3 length: 13 amino acids. CDR3: CASSLGCGPPQHF. The CDR3 nucleotides read TGCGCCAGCAGCTTAGGTTGCGGGCCGCCCCAGCATTTT.

Many counts were recorded for this clonotype. The V and J genes are TRBV30 and TRBJ2-3; D unclear. The CDR3 totals 12 residues. CDR1 and CDR2 from the germline V gene are GTSNPN and SVGIG (reference sequence). V was cut by 2 bases and J by 2 bases, with 5 bases left in between. The CDR3 DNA sequence: TGTGCCTGGAGTTGGACCACAGATACGCAGTATTTT. This encodes CAWSWTTDTQYF.

This chain links TRBV3-1 with TRBJ2-6; no definite D call. Trimming pared 7 bases from V and 0 bases from J, leaving 4 bases between. The CDR3 runs to 13 residues. Germline CDR1 LGHDT, CDR2 YNNKEL (reference sequence). The CDR3 region has the DNA TGTGCCAGCAAGGTCTCTGGGGCCAACGTCCTGACTTTC. This gives the protein CASKVSGANVLTF.

This clonotype has just a few counts. The chain combines TRBV6-5 with TRBJ1-2; D unclear. This CDR3 has 13 residues. Germline CDR1 and CDR2: MNHEY and SVGAGI. V was cut by 2 bases and J by 6 bases, with 10 bases left in between. CDR3 coding DNA: TGTGCCAGCAGTTACGCCAGATGGGATGGCTACACCTTC. Translated: CASSYARWDGYTF.

This clonotype was observed many times. The chain carries TRBV9 and TRBJ2-2; D remains unclear. The V gene's germline CDR1 is SGDLS and CDR2 YYNGEE. The V gene lost 0 bases and the J gene lost 5 bases, with 5 bases spanning the gap. This CDR3 region has 13 residues. As DNA, the CDR3 is TGTGCCAGCAGCGTAGTTGAGACCGGGGAGCTGTTTTTT. This sequence encodes CASSVVETGELFF.

This clonotype was counted at least ten times. This rearrangement joins TRBV6-5 to TRBJ1-1, with D unresolved. The V end lost 6 bases, the J end lost 1 base, and 15 bases lay between the germline ends. CDR3 length: 15 residues. Germline V gene data show CDR1 as MNHEY and CDR2 as SVGAGI. The CDR3: CASRTAASRNTEAFF. For the CDR3, the DNA is TGTGCCAGCAGAACAGCCGCTTCAAGGAACACTGAAGCTTTCTTT.

This sequence joins TRBV5-3 and TRBJ2-5; possibly TRBD1 or TRBD2 for D (5 bases each). TRBV5-3 is assigned to the ORF class and has an uncertain function. The ends were cut back, 8 bases at V and 2 bases at J, with 16 bases in the middle. The CDR3 covers 14 residues. The DNA of the CDR3 is TGTGCCAGCAGCAAGGGACGGGGACAAGAGACCCAGTACTTC. Its translation is CASSKGRGQETQYF.